This TCR beta chain was retrieved from a study of shared clonotypes between healthy human individuals. Libraries were prepared by immunoSEQ multiplex PCR; TCRdb keeps only in-frame clonotypes and omits some of them. The sample has approximately 2.1 million clones, more than 80% seen once. Healthy HIV-negative adults with no recent acute infections or vaccinations were recruited as donors. The sequence was obtained from a man in his late teens or twenties in good health. Some clones in this sample may be carry-over from other donors' samples. Sequencing was carried out using naive CD4+ T cells from PBMCs. The subset denotes: CD45RA+ positively selected.

The CDR3: CASSDNRGYTEAFF. CDR3 bases: TGTGCCAGCAGTGACAACAGGGGCTACACTGAAGCTTTCTTT. V is TRBV6-1 and J is TRBJ1-1, with 7 bases fitting TRBD1. V dropped 3 bases and J dropped 3; count of bases not matched to a gene: 4. From germline, CDR1 is MNHNS and CDR2 SASEGT. The CDR3 contains 14 residues.